This TCR beta chain emerged from a study of blood T cell repertoires in COVID-19. The protocol was immunoSEQ multiplex PCR, while the TCRdb copy is restricted to in-frame clones and leaves out a portion. The sample shows 100,000 or so clones, 75% to 90% of them seen only once. The CDR3 sequence is 22 residues long. From germline, CDR1 is SGDLS and CDR2 YYNGEE. V shed 0 bases, J shed 4 bases, and the junction held 22 bases outside the gene matches. The sequenced sample was peripheral blood. The rearrangement joins TRBV9 to TRBJ2-1; 10 bases fit TRBD2. The TCR sequence derives from a man aged 60 to 75 with acute or convalescent COVID-19. CDR3 protein: CASSVGKFFGSASGSVYNEQFF. As DNA, the CDR3 is TGTGCCAGCAGCGTAGGAAAGTTTTTTGGTTCGGCTAGCGGGAGTGTGTACAATGAGCAGTTCTTC.